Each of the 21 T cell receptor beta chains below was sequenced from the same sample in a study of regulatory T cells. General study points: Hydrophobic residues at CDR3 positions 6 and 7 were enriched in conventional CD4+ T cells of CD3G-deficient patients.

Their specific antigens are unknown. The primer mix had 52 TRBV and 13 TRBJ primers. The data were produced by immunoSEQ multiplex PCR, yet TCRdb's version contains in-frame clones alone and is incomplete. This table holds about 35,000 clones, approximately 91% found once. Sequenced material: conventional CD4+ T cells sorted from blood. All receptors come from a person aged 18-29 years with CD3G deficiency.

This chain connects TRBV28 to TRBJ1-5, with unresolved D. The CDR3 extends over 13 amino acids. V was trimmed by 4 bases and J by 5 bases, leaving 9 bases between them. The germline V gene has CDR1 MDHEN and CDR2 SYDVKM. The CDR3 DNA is TGTGCCAGCAGTTCCGGTCTTCATCAGCCCCAGCATTTT. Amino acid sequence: CASSSGLHQPQHF.

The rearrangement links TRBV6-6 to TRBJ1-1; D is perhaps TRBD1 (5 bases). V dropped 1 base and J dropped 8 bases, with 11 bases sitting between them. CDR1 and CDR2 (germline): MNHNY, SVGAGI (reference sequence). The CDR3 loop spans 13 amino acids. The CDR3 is CASSYLRGGEAFF. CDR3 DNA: TGTGCCAGCAGTTACTTAAGGGGTGGGGAAGCTTTCTTT.

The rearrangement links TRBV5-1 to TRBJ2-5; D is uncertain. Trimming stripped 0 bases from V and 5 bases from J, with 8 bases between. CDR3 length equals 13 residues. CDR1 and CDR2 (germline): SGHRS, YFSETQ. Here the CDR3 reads CASSLGPAETQYF. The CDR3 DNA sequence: TGCGCCAGCAGCTTGGGACCCGCGGAGACCCAGTACTTC.

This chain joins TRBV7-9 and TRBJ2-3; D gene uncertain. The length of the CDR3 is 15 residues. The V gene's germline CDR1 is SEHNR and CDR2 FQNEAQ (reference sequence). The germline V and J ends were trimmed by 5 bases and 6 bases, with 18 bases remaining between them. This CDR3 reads CASSVATTLGDTQYF. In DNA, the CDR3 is TGTGCCAGCAGCGTTGCAACTACCCTTGGGGATACGCAGTATTTT.

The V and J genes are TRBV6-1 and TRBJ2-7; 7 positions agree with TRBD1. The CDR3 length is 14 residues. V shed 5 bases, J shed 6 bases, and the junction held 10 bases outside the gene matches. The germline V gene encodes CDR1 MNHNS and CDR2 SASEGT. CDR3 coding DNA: TGTGCCAGCAGTCGACAGGGATCGACTACCGAGCAGTACTTC. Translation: CASSRQGSTTEQYF.

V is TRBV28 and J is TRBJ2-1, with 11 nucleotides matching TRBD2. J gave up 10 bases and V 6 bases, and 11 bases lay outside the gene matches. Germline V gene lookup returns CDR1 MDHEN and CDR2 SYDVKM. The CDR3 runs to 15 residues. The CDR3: CASSVLAGVSREQFF. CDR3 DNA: TGTGCCAGCAGCGTACTAGCGGGAGTATCTCGCGAGCAGTTCTTC.

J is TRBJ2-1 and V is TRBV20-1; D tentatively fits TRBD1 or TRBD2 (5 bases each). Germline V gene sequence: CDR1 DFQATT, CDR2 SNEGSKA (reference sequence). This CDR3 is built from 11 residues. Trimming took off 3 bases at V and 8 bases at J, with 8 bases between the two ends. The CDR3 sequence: CSASGAYEQFF. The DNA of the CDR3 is TGCAGTGCTAGCGGGGCTTATGAGCAGTTCTTC.

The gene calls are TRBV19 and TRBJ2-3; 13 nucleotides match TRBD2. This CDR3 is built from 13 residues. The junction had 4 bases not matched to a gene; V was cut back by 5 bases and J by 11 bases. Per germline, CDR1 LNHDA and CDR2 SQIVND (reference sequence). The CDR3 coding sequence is TGTGCCAGTAGTCCCTGGACTAGCGGGAGGCAGTATTTT. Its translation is CASSPWTSGRQYF.

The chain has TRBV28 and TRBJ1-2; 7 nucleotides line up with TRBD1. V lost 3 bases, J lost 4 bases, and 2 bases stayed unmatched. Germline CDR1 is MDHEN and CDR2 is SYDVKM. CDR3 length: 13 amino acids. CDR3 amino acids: CASSFAGGYGYTF. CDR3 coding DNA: TGTGCCAGCAGTTTCGCAGGGGGCTATGGCTACACCTTC.

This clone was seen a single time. CDR3 in DNA: TGCGCCAGCAGCGTACAGGGCTACAATGAGCAGTTCTTC. Translating gives CASSVQGYNEQFF. The chain uses TRBV5-1 and TRBJ2-1, with a tentative D call TRBD1 (6 bases). The CDR3 spans 13 residues. Germline values: CDR1 SGHRS, CDR2 YFSETQ. V dropped 4 bases and J dropped 3 bases, with 8 bases sitting between them.

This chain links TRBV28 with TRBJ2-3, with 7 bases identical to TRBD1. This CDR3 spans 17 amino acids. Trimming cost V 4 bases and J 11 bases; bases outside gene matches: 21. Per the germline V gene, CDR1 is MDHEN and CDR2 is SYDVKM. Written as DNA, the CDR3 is TGTGCCAGCAGTTCCCATATACCGTCCAAAAACAGGGGTTTGCAGTATTTT. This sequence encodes CASSSHIPSKNRGLQYF.

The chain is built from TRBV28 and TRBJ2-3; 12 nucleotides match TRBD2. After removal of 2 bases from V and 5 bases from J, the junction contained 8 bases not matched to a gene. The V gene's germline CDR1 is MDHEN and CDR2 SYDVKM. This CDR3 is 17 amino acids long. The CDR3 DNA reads TGTGCCAGCAGTTTAGGTGGTCTGGGACTAGCGGGAGATACGCAGTATTTT. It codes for CASSLGGLGLAGDTQYF. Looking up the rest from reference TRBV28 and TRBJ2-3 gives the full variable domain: DVKVTQSSRYLVKRTGEKVFLECVQDMDHENMFWYRQDPGLGLRLIYFSYDVKMKEKGDIPEGYSVSREKKERFSLILESASTNQTSMYLCASSLGGLGLAGDTQYFGPGTRLTVL.

The CDR3 DNA reads as TGTGCCAGCAGCAGAGGACAGGGAAGAACTGAAGCTTTCTTT. Translated, it gives CASSRGQGRTEAFF. The chain uses TRBV7-8 and TRBJ1-1, with 8 bases fitting TRBD1. With 5 bases clipped from V and 5 bases from J, the junction kept 7 bases outside the gene matches. CDR3 length: 14 amino acids. Germline loops: CDR1 SGHVS, CDR2 FQNEAQ.

CDR3 nucleotide sequence: TGTGCCAGCAGCTCAGGACTAGCGGTCGCACGAGATACGCAGTATTTT. Its translation: CASSSGLAVARDTQYF. The chain couples TRBV7-2 to TRBJ2-3; TRBD2 matches at 10 bases. V gave up 4 bases and J gave up 5 bases; unmatched junction bases: 9. The length of the CDR3 is 16 residues. Germline V gene lookup returns CDR1 SGHTA and CDR2 FQGNSA.

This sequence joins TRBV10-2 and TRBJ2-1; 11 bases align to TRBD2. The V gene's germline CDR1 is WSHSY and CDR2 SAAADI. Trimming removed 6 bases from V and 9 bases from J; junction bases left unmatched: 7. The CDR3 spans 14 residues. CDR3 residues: CASRHSGGAGEQFF. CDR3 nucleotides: TGCGCCAGCAGACATAGCGGGGGGGCGGGTGAGCAGTTCTTC.

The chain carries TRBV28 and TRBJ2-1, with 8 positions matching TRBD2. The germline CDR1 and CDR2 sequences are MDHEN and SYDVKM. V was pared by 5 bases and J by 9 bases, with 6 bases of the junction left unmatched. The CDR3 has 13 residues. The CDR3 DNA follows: TGTGCCAGCAGTCTAAGAGCGGGGGCTGAGCAGTTCTTC. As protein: CASSLRAGAEQFF.

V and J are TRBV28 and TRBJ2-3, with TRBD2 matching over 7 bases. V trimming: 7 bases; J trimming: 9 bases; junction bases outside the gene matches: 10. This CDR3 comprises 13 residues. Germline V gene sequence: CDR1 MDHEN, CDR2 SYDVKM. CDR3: CASNLAVGKTQYF. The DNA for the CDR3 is TGTGCCAGCAACCTAGCGGTGGGGAAGACGCAGTATTTT.

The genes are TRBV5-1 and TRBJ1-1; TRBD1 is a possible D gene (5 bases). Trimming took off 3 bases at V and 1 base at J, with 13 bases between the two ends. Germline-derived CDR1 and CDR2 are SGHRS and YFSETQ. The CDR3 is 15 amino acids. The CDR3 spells CASSSLGTGNTEAFF. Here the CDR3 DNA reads TGCGCCAGCAGCTCCTTAGGGACGGGGAACACTGAAGCTTTCTTT.

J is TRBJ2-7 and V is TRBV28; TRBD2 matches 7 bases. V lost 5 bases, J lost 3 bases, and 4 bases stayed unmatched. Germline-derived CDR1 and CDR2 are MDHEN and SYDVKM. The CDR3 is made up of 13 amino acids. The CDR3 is CASSSGTLYEQYF. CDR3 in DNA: TGTGCCAGCAGTAGCGGGACGCTCTACGAGCAGTACTTC.

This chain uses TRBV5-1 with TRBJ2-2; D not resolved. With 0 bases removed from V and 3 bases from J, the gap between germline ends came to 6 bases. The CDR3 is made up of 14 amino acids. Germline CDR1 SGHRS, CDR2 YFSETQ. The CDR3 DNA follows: TGCGCCAGCAGCTTGGGGGCGGACACCGGGGAGCTGTTTTTT. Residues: CASSLGADTGELFF.

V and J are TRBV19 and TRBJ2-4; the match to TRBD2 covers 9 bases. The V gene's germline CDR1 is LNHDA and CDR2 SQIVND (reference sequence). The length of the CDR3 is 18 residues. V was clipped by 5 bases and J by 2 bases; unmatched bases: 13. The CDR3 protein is CASSFRLLAGESKNIQYF. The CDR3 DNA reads TGTGCCAGTAGTTTTCGTCTCTTAGCGGGAGAATCCAAAAACATTCAGTACTTC. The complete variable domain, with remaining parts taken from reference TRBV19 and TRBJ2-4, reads DGGITQSPKYLFRKEGQNVTLSCEQNLNHDAMYWYRQDPGQGLRLIYYSQIVNDFQKGDIAEGYSVSREKKESFPLTVTSAQKNPTAFYLCASSFRLLAGESKNIQYFGAGTRLSVL.